This TCR beta chain derives from a study of vaccination and CD4 T cells after COVID-19. Study overall: Recovered patients in the cohort numbered six men and four women, two of them Hispanic. A median of around 70 days (range 14 to 241) separated dose two from the taking of post-vaccine samples. Notes on the study in general: Data came from relatively few convalescent patients and lacked early post-infection timepoints.

The study sequenced cultured CD4+ T cell DNA using the Oncomine TCR Beta short-read assay. TCRdb ran MiXCR on the PCR reads and lists one entry per CDR3 protein. The data hold roughly 11,000 distinct CDR3 sequences, with around 66% observed a single time. The treatment here: roughly ten-day PBMC culture with coronavirus spike peptide pools or control peptides (ViraFEST assay). Peptide pools at approximately 10 ug/ml, together with around 10 IU/ml IL-2, were added to cultures of some 1.9 million PBMCs per well. There are 14 residues in the CDR3. The V end was cut by 3 bases, the J end by 4 bases, with 11 bases between. Germline CDR1 ENHRY, CDR2 SYGVKD. This clonotype was observed a handful of times. Antigen unknown.

The genes are TRBV10-3 and TRBJ2-3; D is uncertain. This TCR was sampled from a human donor who had recovered from COVID-19. Sequences were obtained from CD4+ T cells from blood, cultured in vitro. The CDR3 nucleotides are TGTGCCATCAGTGACGGCTCTAGGGCAGATACGCAGTATTTT. It is translated as CAISDGSRADTQYF.